The 22 T cell receptor beta chains reported below all come from one sample, sequenced in a study of blood T cell repertoires in COVID-19. Some clones are missing from TCRdb's copy, which holds only in-frame ones; the method was immunoSEQ multiplex PCR. The sample lists 140,000 or so clones, around 79% seen once, with 5% in the top ten. The sequencing sample was made of peripheral blood. The receptors here all came from a woman aged 70-85 years with COVID-19, enrolled during active disease.

This clone was seen once. J is TRBJ1-4 and V is TRBV7-2, with TRBD1 identical over 7 bases. Germline assignment: CDR1 SGHTA and CDR2 FQGNSA. V lost 4 bases, J lost 8 bases, and 10 bases stayed unmatched. CDR3 size: 15 residues. The CDR3 region is CASSSQGQRDEKLFF. CDR3 DNA sequence: TGTGCCAGCAGCTCCCAGGGACAGAGGGACGAAAAACTGTTTTTT.

This clone was detected only a few times. The rearrangement links TRBV25-1 to TRBJ1-1; D may be TRBD1 (5 bases). CDR1 MGHDK and CDR2 SYGVNS come from the germline V gene. The CDR3 has 13 amino acids. Trimming shortened V by 6 bases and J by 5 bases, and 13 bases separated the two germline ends. The chain's CDR3 is CASRRGSLTEAFF. The CDR3 nucleotides are TGTGCCAGCAGGCGGGGCAGTCTTACTGAAGCTTTCTTT.

The V call is TRBV6-2 or TRBV6-3, the J call TRBJ1-1; D may be TRBD1 (6 bases). Germline lookup yields CDR1 MNHEY and CDR2 SVGEGT. V was shortened by 5 bases and J by 2 bases, with 15 bases between the two germline ends. The CDR3 is 15 amino acids. CDR3: CASSPWTDLNTEAFF. CDR3 bases: TGTGCCAGCAGTCCCTGGACAGATTTAAACACTGAAGCTTTCTTT.

The V and J genes are TRBV7-3 and TRBJ1-4; 7 bases fit TRBD1. The CDR3 is 19 amino acids. CDR1 SGHTA and CDR2 FQGTGA come from the germline V gene. V shed 2 bases and J 8 bases; nucleotides not matched to a gene: 20. This CDR3 is CASSLPQTGPPAKKEKLFF. CDR3 nucleotides: TGTGCCAGCAGCTTACCTCAGACAGGGCCCCCCGCGAAGAAGGAAAAACTGTTTTTT.

Concerning this clone: In the same sample, other DNA sequences code for this CDR3. This chain joins TRBV19 and TRBJ1-1, with 7 bases that match TRBD1. Germline loops: CDR1 LNHDA, CDR2 SQIVND (reference sequence). V was clipped by 3 bases and J by 0 bases; unmatched bases: 4. The CDR3 runs to 15 residues. CDR3 region: CASSIAGGMNTEAFF. CDR3 DNA sequence: TGTGCCAGTAGTATTGCAGGGGGTATGAACACTGAAGCTTTCTTT.

This chain joins TRBV6-5 and TRBJ1-4; TRBD1 matches at 9 bases. Germline V gene data show CDR1 as MNHEY and CDR2 as SVGAGI. The CDR3 consists of 14 residues. Trimming took 6 bases from V and 8 from J; bases not matched to a gene: 7. CDR3 in amino acids: CASSTGGVGEKLFF. The DNA of the CDR3 is TGTGCCAGCAGCACAGGGGGCGTGGGAGAAAAACTGTTTTTT.

This clone was seen only a few times. This CDR3 is CASSLAQSNTGSYEQYF. The DNA of the CDR3 is TGTGCCAGCAGCTTAGCGCAGTCGAACACGGGGTCCTACGAGCAGTACTTC. The rearrangement uses TRBV7-8 and TRBJ2-7; perhaps TRBD2 as D (5 bases). The length of the CDR3 is 17 residues. Deletions cut 0 bases from V and 1 base from J, with 16 bases between. Per germline, CDR1 SGHVS and CDR2 FQNEAQ.

The chain links TRBV18 to TRBJ1-2; TRBD1 aligns across 7 bases. This CDR3 is built from 16 residues. The V and J ends lost 10 bases and 8 bases, in that order; junction bases with no gene match: 22. Germline V lookup: CDR1 KGHSH, CDR2 LQKENI. This CDR3 reads CATNGGTVSLGSGYTF. Here the CDR3 DNA reads TGTGCCACCAACGGAGGGACAGTTTCTTTAGGATCCGGCTACACCTTC.

The V gene is TRBV5-1, the J gene TRBJ2-7; TRBD1 aligns across 8 bases. CDR3 length: 13 residues. Germline lookup yields CDR1 SGHRS and CDR2 YFSETQ. Trimming cost V 4 bases and J 3 bases; bases outside gene matches: 3. CDR3 region: CASSAGTGYEQYF. CDR3 DNA sequence: TGCGCCAGCAGCGCGGGGACAGGCTACGAGCAGTACTTC.

The chain links TRBV5-4 to TRBJ2-5, with a possible D match to TRBD1 (5 bases). Per the germline V gene, CDR1 is SGHNT and CDR2 is YYREEE (reference sequence). The CDR3 covers 14 residues. V was trimmed by 0 bases and J by 3 bases, leaving 9 bases between them. The CDR3 DNA reads TGTGCCAGCAGCTTGGGAGTACAGGAAGAGACCCAGTACTTC. This gives the protein CASSLGVQEETQYF.

The count of this clone is one. V gene TRBV4-3 combines with J gene TRBJ1-3, with TRBD1 matching 7 bases. V lost 0 bases to trimming and J lost 5 bases; unmatched junction nucleotides: 4. Germline CDR1 reads LGHNA; CDR2 reads YSLEER. CDR3 length: 15 amino acids. CDR3 protein: CASSQEPGQRNTIYF. The DNA for the CDR3 is TGCGCCAGCAGCCAAGAGCCGGGACAGAGAAACACCATATATTTT.

V gene TRBV7-2 combines with J gene TRBJ1-2; 7 bases are shared with TRBD1. V gave up 5 bases and J gave up 7 bases; unmatched junction bases: 4. This CDR3 region has 12 residues. CDR1 and CDR2 (germline): SGHTA, FQGNSA. The CDR3 spells CASSPRQGGYTF. DNA of the CDR3: TGTGCCAGCAGCCCCCGACAGGGTGGCTACACCTTC.

This chain links TRBV5-6 with TRBJ1-2; 7 positions match TRBD1. The CDR3 consists of 16 residues. Germline CDR1 is SGHDT and CDR2 is YYEEEE. After removal of 4 bases from V and 4 bases from J, the junction contained 13 bases not matched to a gene. CDR3 sequence reads: CASSPVERGQVYGYTF. The CDR3 bases are TGTGCCAGCAGCCCTGTCGAGAGGGGGCAGGTCTATGGCTACACCTTC. Variable domain in full (rest from reference TRBV5-6 and TRBJ1-2): DAGVTQSPTHLIKTRGQQVTLRCSPKSGHDTVSWYQQALGQGPQFIFQYYEEEERQRGNFPDRFSGHQFPNYSSELNVNALLLGDSALYLCASSPVERGQVYGYTFGSGTRLTVV.

The chain recombines TRBV7-9 with TRBJ1-1; D is undetermined. V was trimmed by 8 bases and J by 0 bases, leaving 13 bases between them. From germline, CDR1 is SEHNR and CDR2 FQNEAQ (reference sequence). The CDR3 is 14 residues long. The CDR3 DNA is TGTGCCAGCCGGAAGACCGGGGTGAACACTGAAGCTTTCTTT. The encoded protein is CASRKTGVNTEAFF.

The CDR3 loop is CAWRDLLSGQGDSPLHF. Here the CDR3 DNA reads TGTGCCTGGAGAGATTTACTATCGGGACAGGGGGATTCACCCCTCCACTTT. The chain links TRBV30 to TRBJ1-6; TRBD1 agrees at 11 bases. Germline V lookup: CDR1 GTSNPN, CDR2 SVGIG (reference sequence). The V segment lost 3 bases and the J segment 8 bases; nucleotides outside the gene matches: 12. The CDR3 contains 17 residues.

This clone has just one count. This chain connects TRBV7-9 to TRBJ2-3; 7 bases are shared with TRBD1. The CDR3 loop spans 15 amino acids. Germline CDR1 is SEHNR and CDR2 is FQNEAQ (reference sequence). V was clipped by 5 bases and J by 0 bases; unmatched bases: 5. The CDR3: CASSAGQDSTDTQYF. CDR3 nucleotide sequence: TGTGCCAGCAGCGCAGGACAGGACAGCACAGATACGCAGTATTTT.

V and J are TRBV28 and TRBJ2-5; no reliable D call. Per the germline V gene, CDR1 is MDHEN and CDR2 is SYDVKM. Between the trimmed V and J ends, which lost 1 base and 1 base, there was a span of 4 bases. The CDR3 has 13 residues. Here the CDR3 reads CASSLSSQETQYF. The DNA for the CDR3 is TGTGCCAGCAGTTTATCCTCCCAAGAGACCCAGTACTTC.

The rearrangement joins TRBV24-1 to TRBJ2-1, with TRBD2 matching 12 bases. There are 16 residues in the CDR3. J was trimmed by 4 bases and V by 4 bases; bases with no gene match: 4. Looked up from germline, CDR1 is KGHDR and CDR2 is SFDVKD. CDR3 sequence (DNA): TGTGCCACCAGTGACCCAACTAGCGGGGGGTACAATGAGCAGTTCTTC. Translation gives CATSDPTSGGYNEQFF.

J is TRBJ2-7 and V is TRBV7-2; D might be TRBD2 (6 bases). The CDR3 runs 14 residues. Germline V gene lookup returns CDR1 SGHTA and CDR2 FQGNSA. Trimming took off 1 base at V and 2 bases at J, with 9 bases between the two ends. CDR3 sequence (DNA): TGTGCCAGCAGCTTAGTTGGAGGGACCTACGAGCAGTACTTC. This encodes CASSLVGGTYEQYF.

The genes are TRBV5-4 and TRBJ2-7, with 9 nucleotides matching TRBD2. The CDR3 has 14 residues. Germline lookup yields CDR1 SGHNT and CDR2 YYREEE (reference sequence). V was clipped by 6 bases and J by 3 bases; unmatched bases: 7. As DNA, the CDR3 is TGTGCCAGCACCCGCGGGGGGGGATTCTACGAGCAGTACTTC. The encoded protein is CASTRGGGFYEQYF.

The chain couples TRBV23-1 to TRBJ2-7; 13 bases map to TRBD2. TRBV23-1 is an open reading frame whose function is uncertain. The CDR3 runs 16 residues. V lost 3 bases and J lost 2; bases outside the gene matches: 4. In DNA, the CDR3 is TGCGCCAGCAGTCATTCGGGACTAGCGGGGCCCTACGAGCAGTACTTC. Translation: CASSHSGLAGPYEQYF.

CDR3 residues: CASSEALAAGNTIYF. The CDR3 nucleotides read TGTGCCAGCAGTGAAGCGCTGGCGGCTGGAAACACCATATATTTT. The J gene is TRBJ1-3, the V gene TRBV6-1; D gene ambiguous. Looked up from germline, CDR1 is MNHNS and CDR2 is SASEGT. Trimming took off 0 bases at V and 2 bases at J, with 8 bases between the two ends. The CDR3 is made up of 15 amino acids.